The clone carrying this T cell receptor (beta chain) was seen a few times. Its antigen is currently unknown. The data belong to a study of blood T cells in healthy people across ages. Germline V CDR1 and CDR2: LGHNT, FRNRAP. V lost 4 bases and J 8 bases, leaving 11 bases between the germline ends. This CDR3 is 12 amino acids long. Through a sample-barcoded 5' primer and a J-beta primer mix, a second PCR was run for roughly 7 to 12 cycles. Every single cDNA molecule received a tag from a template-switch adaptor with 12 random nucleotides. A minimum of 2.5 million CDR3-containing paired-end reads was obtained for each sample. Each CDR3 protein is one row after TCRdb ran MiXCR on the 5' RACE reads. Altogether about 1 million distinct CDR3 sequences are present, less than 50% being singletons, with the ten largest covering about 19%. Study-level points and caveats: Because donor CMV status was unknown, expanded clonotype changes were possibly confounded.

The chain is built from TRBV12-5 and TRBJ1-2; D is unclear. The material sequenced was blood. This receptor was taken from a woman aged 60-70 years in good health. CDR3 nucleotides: TGTGCTAGTGGTTCGCCCGACTTGGGCTACACCTTC. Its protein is CASGSPDLGYTF.